The next 22 T cell receptor beta chains were all read from a single sample in a study of siplizumab effects on memory and regulatory T cells. Clones were sequenced by immunoSEQ multiplex PCR, and TCRdb holds only the in-frame ones, with some missing. The sample has roughly 93,000 clones; just under 95% are singletons. Sequenced sample: non-Treg CD4+ T cells sorted from blood. The receptors originated from a human donor in good health.

The chain uses TRBV30 and TRBJ1-2; D is possibly TRBD1 (6 bases). There are 13 residues in the CDR3. Germline assignment: CDR1 GTSNPN and CDR2 SVGIG (reference sequence). V gave up 3 bases and J gave up 5 bases, with 13 bases separating them. The DNA of the CDR3 is TGTGCCTGGAGCGCCAGGGGCTCTTATGGCTACACCTTC. This codes for CAWSARGSYGYTF. Supplemented by reference TRBV30 and TRBJ1-2, the full variable domain reads SQTIHQWPATLVQPVGSPLSLECTVEGTSNPNLYWYRQAAGRGLQLLFYSVGIGQISSEVPQNLSASRPQDRQFILSSKKLLLSDSGFYLCAWSARGSYGYTFGSGTRLTVV.

This chain links TRBV7-9 with TRBJ2-3, with TRBD2 matching 11 bases. The CDR3 sequence is 15 residues long. V was pared by 3 bases and J by 4 bases, with 3 bases of the junction left unmatched. Germline loops: CDR1 SEHNR, CDR2 FQNEAQ (reference sequence). CDR3 sequence (DNA): TGTGCCAGCAGCTTGCCTAGCGGGAGGTCAGATACGCAGTATTTT. The encoded protein is CASSLPSGRSDTQYF.

The genes are TRBV28 and TRBJ1-5; D unresolved. V was cut by 5 bases and J by 4 bases, with 6 bases left in between. The germline gives CDR1 MDHEN, CDR2 SYDVKM. The CDR3 is 12 amino acids. CDR3 in amino acids: CASSLLNQPQHF. As DNA, the CDR3 is TGTGCCAGCAGTCTCCTAAATCAGCCCCAGCATTTT.

The V call is TRBV25-1, the J call TRBJ2-5; 8 bases match TRBD1. CDR3 length: 15 residues. Trimming removed 3 bases from V and 1 base from J; junction bases left unmatched: 4. Germline CDR1 and CDR2: MGHDK and SYGVNS. The CDR3 DNA reads TGTGCCAGCAGTGAGGCCGGGACAGGCCAAGAGACCCAGTACTTC. Protein: CASSEAGTGQETQYF.

The chain combines TRBV19 with TRBJ2-5, with TRBD2 matching 7 bases. CDR3 length equals 15 residues. Trimming took 5 bases from V and 8 from J; bases not matched to a gene: 14. Germline CDR1 LNHDA, CDR2 SQIVND (reference sequence). CDR3 region: CASSPGTNPPGTQYF. The DNA of the CDR3 is TGTGCCAGTAGTCCCGGGACTAACCCTCCCGGAACCCAGTACTTC.

The chain recombines TRBV28 with TRBJ2-4; TRBD2 aligns across 15 bases. Germline CDR1 MDHEN, CDR2 SYDVKM. This CDR3 has 16 residues. After removal of 6 bases from V and 9 bases from J, the junction contained 9 bases not matched to a gene. As DNA, the CDR3 is TGTGCCAGCAGCACAAGGACTAGCGGGAGGGGGAGCATTCAGTACTTC. Translated, it gives CASSTRTSGRGSIQYF.

The V and J genes are TRBV28 and TRBJ2-7, with TRBD2 identical over 12 bases. With 6 bases clipped from V and 2 bases from J, the junction kept 8 bases outside the gene matches. The germline V gene encodes CDR1 MDHEN and CDR2 SYDVKM. The CDR3 extends over 16 amino acids. CDR3: CASSPGLAGVTYEQYF. As DNA, the CDR3 is TGTGCCAGCAGCCCGGGACTAGCGGGCGTTACCTACGAGCAGTACTTC.

The chain combines TRBV9 with TRBJ1-1; D ambiguous. The ends were cut back, 0 bases at V and 4 bases at J, with 10 bases in the middle. The CDR3 runs 14 residues. CDR1 is SGDLS, CDR2 YYNGEE, per germline. The CDR3 region is CASSVAWRVTEAFF. Written as DNA, the CDR3 is TGTGCCAGCAGCGTAGCTTGGAGGGTCACTGAAGCTTTCTTT.

The rearrangement joins TRBV7-8 to TRBJ2-1; D gene unclear. Trimming took off 5 bases at V and 8 bases at J, with 13 bases between the two ends. The CDR3 spans 13 residues. CDR1 and CDR2 from the germline V gene are SGHVS and FQNEAQ. This CDR3 reads CASSPREIYEQFF. CDR3 in DNA: TGTGCCAGCAGCCCCCGAGAAATCTATGAGCAGTTCTTC.

This sequence joins TRBV28 and TRBJ2-7; 12 bases fit TRBD2. V shed 6 bases and J 2 bases; nucleotides not matched to a gene: 5. The CDR3 is made up of 15 amino acids. The V gene's germline CDR1 is MDHEN and CDR2 SYDVKM. CDR3 sequence: CASRDTSGRTYEQYF. In nucleotides, the CDR3 is TGTGCCAGCAGGGATACTAGCGGGAGGACCTACGAGCAGTACTTC.

This chain uses TRBV5-1 with TRBJ2-4; TRBD2 agrees at 9 bases. Trimming removed 1 base from V and 3 bases from J; junction bases left unmatched: 5. The CDR3 contains 16 residues. Germline V lookup: CDR1 SGHRS, CDR2 YFSETQ. The CDR3 DNA sequence: TGCGCCAGCAGCTTGTATTCGCGGGAGGGCAAAAACATTCAGTACTTC. Translating gives CASSLYSREGKNIQYF.

The V and J genes are TRBV16 and TRBJ2-1; TRBD1 or TRBD2 may be the D gene (5 bases each). Germline loops: CDR1 KGHSY, CDR2 FQNENV. V lost 2 bases and J lost 10, with 15 bases in between. The length of the CDR3 is 14 residues. The CDR3 region is CASSQGPRGREQFF. CDR3 bases: TGTGCCAGCAGCCAAGGGCCGAGGGGAAGAGAGCAGTTCTTC.

The chain joins TRBV4-1 to TRBJ2-7, with 7 bases fitting TRBD1. Trimming removed 0 bases from V and 3 bases from J; junction bases left unmatched: 11. The CDR3 is 17 residues long. CDR1 MGHRA and CDR2 YSYEKL come from the germline V gene. The CDR3 coding sequence is TGCGCCAGCAGCCAAGAAAGTCCGCGACAGGGAAACTACGAGCAGTACTTC. Its protein is CASSQESPRQGNYEQYF.

This clone was seen once. The chain employs TRBV11-3 and TRBJ2-5; D is tentatively TRBD1 or TRBD2 (5 bases each). The DNA end favors TRBJ2-7, so the J call may be wrong. Germline-derived CDR1 and CDR2 are SGHNT and YENEEA. CDR3 length equals 12 residues. CDR3 sequence (DNA): TGTGCCAGCAGCTTAGTTGGGGGCGAGCAGTACTTC. The encoded protein is CASSLVGGEQYF.

This rearrangement joins TRBV28 to TRBJ1-2; D may be TRBD1 (5 bases). CDR1 is MDHEN, CDR2 SYDVKM, per germline. The CDR3 length is 12 residues. Trimming cost V 7 bases and J 4 bases, with 10 bases left between them. The CDR3 DNA sequence: TGTGCCAGCACCGGGGGTCCCTATGGCTACACCTTC. Its translation: CASTGGPYGYTF.

The chain joins TRBV7-9 to TRBJ2-3, with D tentatively TRBD1 (6 bases). Germline loops: CDR1 SEHNR, CDR2 FQNEAQ (reference sequence). This CDR3 spans 19 amino acids. Trimming took off 9 bases at V and 0 bases at J, with 28 bases between the two ends. The CDR3 protein is CASLTRVHDRTMSTDTQYF. In DNA form, the CDR3 reads TGTGCCAGTCTTACTAGAGTACACGACAGGACCATGAGCACAGATACGCAGTATTTT.

This clone was seen once. The rearrangement joins TRBV30 to TRBJ1-5; D may be TRBD1 (5 bases). Trimming took 1 base from V and 7 from J, leaving 11 bases between them. The CDR3 consists of 13 residues. Germline V lookup: CDR1 GTSNPN, CDR2 SVGIG (reference sequence). DNA for the CDR3: TGTGCCTGGAGTGCACTAGACAGCCAGCCCCAGCATTTT. Its protein is CAWSALDSQPQHF.

The chain uses TRBV4-1 and TRBJ2-5; D not resolved. The CDR3 has 15 residues. Germline CDR1 MGHRA, CDR2 YSYEKL. V lost 0 bases, J lost 0 bases, and 8 bases lay in between. CDR3 sequence reads: CASSQDSRYQETQYF. The CDR3 DNA is TGCGCCAGCAGCCAAGATTCCAGATACCAAGAGACCCAGTACTTC.

This clone was seen more than once but under ten times. The sample has other DNA sequences that encode this CDR3 too. The V and J genes are TRBV27 and TRBJ2-5, with 11 nucleotides matching TRBD2. Unmatched junction bases numbered 4, after V lost 3 bases and J lost 4 bases. The CDR3 runs to 15 residues. Germline V gives CDR1 MNHEY, CDR2 SMNVEV (reference sequence). As DNA, the CDR3 is TGTGCCAGCAGTTTTAGCGGGAGGGCCGGAGAGACCCAGTACTTC. It codes for CASSFSGRAGETQYF.

Here the CDR3 reads CASSPQAGTSRRSYEQYF. In DNA form, the CDR3 reads TGTGCCAGCAGCCCACAAGCGGGGACTAGCAGACGCTCCTACGAGCAGTACTTC. The rearrangement joins TRBV13 to TRBJ2-7, with 9 bases that match TRBD2. J gave up 0 bases and V 5 bases, and 14 bases lay outside the gene matches. Germline V gene sequence: CDR1 PRHDT, CDR2 FYEKMQ (reference sequence). The CDR3 spans 18 residues.

The CDR3 DNA follows: TGTGCCAGCAGTTTATATTCTAGCGGGAGGTTATACGAGCAGTACTTC. Its protein product is CASSLYSSGRLYEQYF. V usage is TRBV28 and J usage is TRBJ2-7, with 11 bases matching TRBD2. The CDR3 contains 16 residues. Trimming cost V 1 base and J 4 bases; bases outside gene matches: 6. CDR1 is MDHEN, CDR2 SYDVKM, per germline.

This rearrangement joins TRBV18 to TRBJ1-2; TRBD1 matches at 10 bases. Germline V lookup: CDR1 KGHSH, CDR2 LQKENI. With V trimmed by 4 bases and J by 7 bases, 15 bases remained unmatched. CDR3 length: 17 residues. In DNA form, the CDR3 reads TGTGCCAGCTCACTTAATCCCTTGACAGGGGGCTTGAGTGGCTACACCTTC. Translation: CASSLNPLTGGLSGYTF.